These 11 T cell receptor beta chains were sequenced from one sample in a study of blood T cell repertoires in COVID-19. Libraries were prepared by immunoSEQ multiplex PCR; TCRdb keeps only in-frame clonotypes and omits some of them. The table has some 30,000 clones, approximately 88% seen once; the top ten hold 9% to 10%. The specimen sequenced was peripheral blood. All receptors come from a man aged 80 or over with active COVID-19.

The chain employs TRBV9 and TRBJ2-1; D possibly corresponds to TRBD2 (7 bases). V lost 3 bases to trimming and J lost 5 bases, with 15 bases between them. Germline V gene lookup returns CDR1 SGDLS and CDR2 YYNGEE. The CDR3 runs to 15 residues. The CDR3 protein is CASSAGGSQNNEQFF. The DNA for the CDR3 is TGTGCCAGCAGCGCGGGGGGCAGTCAAAACAATGAGCAGTTCTTC.

The chain couples TRBV3-1 (or the pseudogene TRBV3-2) to TRBJ2-1, with D unclear. Deletions cut 2 bases from V and 1 base from J, with 3 bases between. The germline V gene encodes CDR1 LGHDT and CDR2 YNNKEL (reference sequence). This CDR3 region has 13 residues. The CDR3 nucleotides are TGTGCCAGCAGCCAACTATCCTACAATGAGCAGTTCTTC. Encoded protein: CASSQLSYNEQFF.

The chain links TRBV5-1 to TRBJ2-3, with no clear D. Per germline, CDR1 SGHRS and CDR2 YFSETQ. This CDR3 is 15 amino acids long. Trimming shortened V by 0 bases and J by 1 base, and 9 bases separated the two germline ends. The CDR3 loop is CASSLGHPRTDTQYF. In DNA form, the CDR3 reads TGCGCCAGCAGCTTGGGACATCCCCGCACAGATACGCAGTATTTT.

The V call is TRBV10-3, the J call TRBJ1-2; weak D call: TRBD1 (6 bases). Germline CDR1 reads ENHRY; CDR2 reads SYGVKD. CDR3 size: 13 residues. Trimming pared 6 bases from V and 8 bases from J, leaving 16 bases between. The CDR3 loop reads CAIRPQGLGGYTF. The DNA of the CDR3 is TGTGCCATCAGACCACAGGGACTAGGAGGCTACACCTTC.

The V gene is TRBV6-5, the J gene TRBJ2-3; D perhaps matches TRBD1 (5 bases). Germline V CDR1 and CDR2: MNHEY, SVGAGI. This CDR3 comprises 13 residues. The V end was cut by 7 bases, the J end by 4 bases, with 12 bases between. In DNA, the CDR3 is TGTGCCAGCAACCCGACAGATGCAGATACGCAGTATTTT. This gives the protein CASNPTDADTQYF.

The CDR3 is CASSQGGVEAFF. DNA of the CDR3: TGTGCCAGTAGTCAGGGCGGGGTTGAGGCTTTCTTT. The chain has TRBV19 and TRBJ1-1; a possible D gene is TRBD1 (5 bases). The CDR3 is 12 amino acids. The V end was cut by 5 bases, the J end by 11 bases, with 15 bases between. Germline values: CDR1 LNHDA, CDR2 SQIVND (reference sequence).

J is TRBJ2-5 and V is TRBV6-5, with TRBD2 as a possible D gene (5 bases). The CDR3 consists of 14 residues. The V gene's germline CDR1 is MNHEY and CDR2 SVGAGI. V was shortened by 7 bases and J by 1 base, with 13 bases between the two germline ends. The CDR3 DNA reads as TGTGCCAGCAAGAGGGATACCGTCCAAGAGACCCAGTACTTC. This codes for CASKRDTVQETQYF.

This chain uses TRBV5-8 with TRBJ1-2; D ambiguous. This CDR3 has 13 amino acids. Trimming shortened V by 4 bases and J by 3 bases, and 10 bases separated the two germline ends. Germline V CDR1 and CDR2: SGHTS, YDEGEE. CDR3 nucleotide sequence: TGTGCCAGCAGCGAAGAGGGCTACTATGGCTACACCTTC. It yields the protein CASSEEGYYGYTF.

The chain couples TRBV7-2 to TRBJ2-6; TRBD1 might be the D (5 bases). V shed 9 bases and J shed 4 bases, with 13 bases lying between them. There are 14 residues in the CDR3. Looked up from germline, CDR1 is SGHTA and CDR2 is FQGNSA. This CDR3 reads CASSRGSGANVLTF. In DNA, the CDR3 is TGTGCCAGTAGTAGGGGTTCCGGGGCCAACGTCCTGACTTTC.

In this sample, this clone turned up once. The V and J genes are TRBV5-1 and TRBJ1-1; possibly TRBD1 for D (6 bases). Germline assignment: CDR1 SGHRS and CDR2 YFSETQ. The CDR3 has 15 amino acids. Trimming took 2 bases from V and 1 from J, leaving 12 bases between them. In nucleotides, the CDR3 is TGCGCCAGCAGCTTAGCGGGACACAAGAACACTGAAGCTTTCTTT. It yields the protein CASSLAGHKNTEAFF.

This clone is classed as medium-sized. The chain couples TRBV2 to TRBJ1-1; D call uncertain. Trimming took off 4 bases at V and 0 bases at J, with 9 bases between the two ends. The germline CDR1 and CDR2 sequences are SNHLY and FYNNEI. There are 14 residues in the CDR3. CDR3 amino acids: CASSARGVNTEAFF. The DNA of the CDR3 is TGTGCCAGCAGTGCCCGGGGTGTGAACACTGAAGCTTTCTTT.